This T cell receptor beta chain was captured by sequencing in a study of blood T cell repertoires in COVID-19. Study background: PBMCs, B-cell-depleted T cells, or T cells were the source of the cDNA or gDNA that made up the material.

This CDR3 comprises 14 residues. Trimming took 0 bases from V and 7 from J, leaving 12 bases between them. From germline, CDR1 is LGHNT and CDR2 FRNRAP. Original methodology: It was from reference gene primer amplification that nucleated cell counts were estimated. Libraries were prepared by immunoSEQ multiplex PCR; TCRdb keeps only in-frame clonotypes and omits some of them. D and trimming come from the DNA, and the V and J calls and clone size come from that table. This sample has 95,000 to 150,000 clones, with less than 85% found just once. This receptor was obtained from a human donor with acute or convalescent COVID-19. The donor label of this sample is uncertain. The genes are TRBV12-5 and TRBJ1-1, with D possibly matching TRBD1 (5 bases). The material sequenced was peripheral blood. CDR3 sequence reads: CASGLVLGPGEAFF. As DNA, the CDR3 is TGTGCTAGTGGTTTGGTATTGGGGCCGGGTGAAGCTTTCTTT.